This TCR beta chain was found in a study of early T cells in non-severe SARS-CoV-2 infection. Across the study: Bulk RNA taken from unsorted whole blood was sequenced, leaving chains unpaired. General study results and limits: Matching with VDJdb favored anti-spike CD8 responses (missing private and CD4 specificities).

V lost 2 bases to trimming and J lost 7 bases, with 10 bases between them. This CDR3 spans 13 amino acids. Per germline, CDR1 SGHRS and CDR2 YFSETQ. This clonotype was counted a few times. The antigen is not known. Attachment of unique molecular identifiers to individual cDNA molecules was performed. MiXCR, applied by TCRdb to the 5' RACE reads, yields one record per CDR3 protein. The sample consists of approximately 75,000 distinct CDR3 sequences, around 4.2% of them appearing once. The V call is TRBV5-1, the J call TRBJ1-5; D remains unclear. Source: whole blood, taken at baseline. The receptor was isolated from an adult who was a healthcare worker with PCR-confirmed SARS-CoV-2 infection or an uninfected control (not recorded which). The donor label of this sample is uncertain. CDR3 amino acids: CASSLGPGQPQHF. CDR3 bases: TGCGCCAGCAGCTTAGGACCGGGGCAGCCCCAGCATTTT.